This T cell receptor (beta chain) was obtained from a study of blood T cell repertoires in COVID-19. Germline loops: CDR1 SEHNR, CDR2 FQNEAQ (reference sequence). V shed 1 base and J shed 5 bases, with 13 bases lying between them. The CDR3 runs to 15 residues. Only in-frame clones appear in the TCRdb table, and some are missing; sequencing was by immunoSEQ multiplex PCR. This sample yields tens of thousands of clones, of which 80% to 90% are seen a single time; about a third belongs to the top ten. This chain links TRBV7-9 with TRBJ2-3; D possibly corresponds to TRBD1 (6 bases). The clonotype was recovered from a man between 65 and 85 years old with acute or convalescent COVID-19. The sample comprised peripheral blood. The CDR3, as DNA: TGTGCCAGCAGCTTAGGGGGGCTAGTTGGAGATACGCAGTATTTT. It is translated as CASSLGGLVGDTQYF.